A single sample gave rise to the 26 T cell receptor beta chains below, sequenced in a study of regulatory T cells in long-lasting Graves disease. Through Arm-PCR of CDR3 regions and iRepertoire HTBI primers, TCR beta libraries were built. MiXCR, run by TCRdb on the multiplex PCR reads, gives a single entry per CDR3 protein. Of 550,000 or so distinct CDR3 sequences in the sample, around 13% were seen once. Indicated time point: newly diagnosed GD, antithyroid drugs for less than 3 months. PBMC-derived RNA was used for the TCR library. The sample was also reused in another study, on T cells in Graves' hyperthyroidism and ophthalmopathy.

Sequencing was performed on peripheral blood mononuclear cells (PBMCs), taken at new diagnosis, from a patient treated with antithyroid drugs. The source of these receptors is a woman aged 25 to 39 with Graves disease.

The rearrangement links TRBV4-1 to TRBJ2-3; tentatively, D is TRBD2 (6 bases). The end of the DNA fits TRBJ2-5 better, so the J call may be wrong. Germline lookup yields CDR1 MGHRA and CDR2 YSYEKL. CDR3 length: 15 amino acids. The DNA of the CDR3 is TGCGCCAGCAGCCAAGAAGGGGAGGCGCCAGAGACCCAGTACTTC. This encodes CASSQEGEAPETQYF.

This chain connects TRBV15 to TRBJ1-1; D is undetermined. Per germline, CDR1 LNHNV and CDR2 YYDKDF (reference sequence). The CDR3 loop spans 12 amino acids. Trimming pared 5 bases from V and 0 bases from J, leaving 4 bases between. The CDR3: CATSPLNTEAFF. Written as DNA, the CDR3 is TGTGCCACCAGCCCGCTGAACACTGAAGCTTTCTTT.

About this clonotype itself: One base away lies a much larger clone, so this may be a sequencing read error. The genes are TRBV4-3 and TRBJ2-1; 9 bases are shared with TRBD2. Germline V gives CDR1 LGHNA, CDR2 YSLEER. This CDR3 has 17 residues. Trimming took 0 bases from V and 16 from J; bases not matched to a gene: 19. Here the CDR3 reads CASSQDPIAQVAGVLFF. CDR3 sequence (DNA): TGCGCCAGCAGCCAAGATCCCATAGCTCAGGTAGCGGGAGTTCTTTTCTTC.

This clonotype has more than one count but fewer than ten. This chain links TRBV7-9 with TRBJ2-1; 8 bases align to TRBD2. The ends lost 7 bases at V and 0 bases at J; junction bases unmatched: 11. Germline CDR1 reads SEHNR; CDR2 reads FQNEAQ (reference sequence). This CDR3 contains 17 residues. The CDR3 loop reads CASTSGGGGSSYNEQFF. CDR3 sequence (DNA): TGTGCCAGCACATCGGGGGGGGGCGGGAGCTCCTACAATGAGCAGTTCTTC.

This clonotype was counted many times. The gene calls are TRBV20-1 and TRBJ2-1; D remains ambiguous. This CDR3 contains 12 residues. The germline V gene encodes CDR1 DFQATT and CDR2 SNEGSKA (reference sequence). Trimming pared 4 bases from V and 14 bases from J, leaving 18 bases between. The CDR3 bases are TGCAGTGCTAAGCCGGGCAACCAACCGGAGTTCTTC. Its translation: CSAKPGNQPEFF.

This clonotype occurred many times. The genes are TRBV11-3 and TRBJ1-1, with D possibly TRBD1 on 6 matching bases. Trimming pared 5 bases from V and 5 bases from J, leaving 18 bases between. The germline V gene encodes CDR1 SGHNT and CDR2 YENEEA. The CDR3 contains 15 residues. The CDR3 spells CASSPYGGATTEAFF. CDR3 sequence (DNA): TGTGCCAGCAGCCCCTATGGGGGGGCGACGACTGAAGCTTTCTTT.

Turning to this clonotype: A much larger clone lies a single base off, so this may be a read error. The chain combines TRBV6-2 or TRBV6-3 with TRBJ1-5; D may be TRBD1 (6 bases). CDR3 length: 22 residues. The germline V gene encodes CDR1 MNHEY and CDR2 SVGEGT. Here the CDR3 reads CASTPSKSGTLMKTLPNQPQHF. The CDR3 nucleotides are TGCGCCAGCACCCCGTCAAAGTCCGGGACACTGATGAAAACCCTACCTAATCAGCCCCAGCATTTT.

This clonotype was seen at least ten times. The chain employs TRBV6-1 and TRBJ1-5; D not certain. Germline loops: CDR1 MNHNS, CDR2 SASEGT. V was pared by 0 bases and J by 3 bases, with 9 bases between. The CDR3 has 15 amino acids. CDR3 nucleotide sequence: TGTGCCAGCAGTGAAGCGAGGCACCCCAATCAGCCCCAGCATTTT. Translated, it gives CASSEARHPNQPQHF.

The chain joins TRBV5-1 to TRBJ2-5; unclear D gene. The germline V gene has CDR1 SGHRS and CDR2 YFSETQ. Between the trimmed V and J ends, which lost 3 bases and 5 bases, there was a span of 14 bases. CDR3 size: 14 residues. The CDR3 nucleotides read TGCGCCAGCAGCTCGACCCAGAGCCGCGAGACCCAGTACTTC. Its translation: CASSSTQSRETQYF.

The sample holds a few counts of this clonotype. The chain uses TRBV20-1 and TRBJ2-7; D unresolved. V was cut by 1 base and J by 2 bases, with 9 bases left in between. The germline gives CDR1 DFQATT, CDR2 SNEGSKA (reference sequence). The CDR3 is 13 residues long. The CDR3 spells CSARGTSTYEQYF. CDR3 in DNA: TGCAGTGCTAGAGGGACGAGTACCTACGAGCAGTACTTC.

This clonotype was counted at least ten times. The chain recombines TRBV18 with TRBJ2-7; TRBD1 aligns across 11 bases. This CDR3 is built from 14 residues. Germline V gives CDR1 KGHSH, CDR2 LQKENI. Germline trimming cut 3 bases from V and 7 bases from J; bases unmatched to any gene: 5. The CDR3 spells CASSPGQGVREQYF. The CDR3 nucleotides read TGTGCCAGCTCACCGGGACAGGGGGTGAGGGAGCAGTACTTC.

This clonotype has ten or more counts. The CDR3 spells CASSYSDRLDTEAFF. The CDR3 DNA sequence: TGTGCCAGCAGTTACTCGGACAGGCTCGACACTGAAGCTTTCTTT. The chain recombines TRBV6-5 with TRBJ1-1, with 7 nucleotides matching TRBD1. This CDR3 has 15 amino acids. CDR1 MNHEY and CDR2 SVGAGI come from the germline V gene. The V and J ends lost 0 bases and 3 bases, in that order; junction bases with no gene match: 4.

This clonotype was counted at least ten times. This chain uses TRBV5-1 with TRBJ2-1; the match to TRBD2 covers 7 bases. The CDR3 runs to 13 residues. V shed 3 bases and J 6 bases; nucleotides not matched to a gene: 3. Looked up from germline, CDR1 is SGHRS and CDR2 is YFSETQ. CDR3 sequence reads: CASSSSSGNEQFF. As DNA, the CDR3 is TGCGCCAGCAGCTCTTCTAGCGGCAATGAGCAGTTCTTC.

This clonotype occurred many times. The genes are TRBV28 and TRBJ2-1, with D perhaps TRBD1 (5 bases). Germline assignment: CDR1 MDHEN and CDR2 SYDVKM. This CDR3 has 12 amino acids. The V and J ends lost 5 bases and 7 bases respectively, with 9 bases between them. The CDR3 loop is CASSQRGNEQFF. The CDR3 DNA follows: TGTGCCAGCAGTCAAAGGGGAAATGAGCAGTTCTTC.

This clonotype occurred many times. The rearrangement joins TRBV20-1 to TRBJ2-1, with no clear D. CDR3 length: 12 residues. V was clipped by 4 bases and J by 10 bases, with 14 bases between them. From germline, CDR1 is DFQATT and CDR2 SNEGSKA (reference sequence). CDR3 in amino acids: CSATLSRREQFF. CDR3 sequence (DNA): TGCAGTGCTACCCTATCGCGGCGGGAGCAGTTCTTC.

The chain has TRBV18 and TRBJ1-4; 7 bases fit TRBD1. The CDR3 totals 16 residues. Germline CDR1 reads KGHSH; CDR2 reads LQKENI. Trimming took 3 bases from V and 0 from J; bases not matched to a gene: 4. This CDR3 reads CASSPRQGATNEKLFF. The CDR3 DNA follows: TGTGCCAGCTCACCTCGACAGGGCGCAACTAATGAAAAACTGTTTTTT.

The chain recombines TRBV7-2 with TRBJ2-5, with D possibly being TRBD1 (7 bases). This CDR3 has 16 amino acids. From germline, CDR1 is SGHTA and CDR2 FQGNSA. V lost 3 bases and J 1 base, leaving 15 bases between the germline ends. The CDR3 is CASSFRGTAPQETQYF. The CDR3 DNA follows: TGTGCCAGCAGCTTTCGCGGGACAGCGCCCCAAGAGACCCAGTACTTC.

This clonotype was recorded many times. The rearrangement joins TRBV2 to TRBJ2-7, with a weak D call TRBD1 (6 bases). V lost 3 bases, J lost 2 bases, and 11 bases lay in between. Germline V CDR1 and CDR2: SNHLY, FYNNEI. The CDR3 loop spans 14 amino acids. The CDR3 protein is CASSDWTVTYEQYF. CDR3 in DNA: TGTGCCAGCAGTGATTGGACAGTAACCTACGAGCAGTACTTC.

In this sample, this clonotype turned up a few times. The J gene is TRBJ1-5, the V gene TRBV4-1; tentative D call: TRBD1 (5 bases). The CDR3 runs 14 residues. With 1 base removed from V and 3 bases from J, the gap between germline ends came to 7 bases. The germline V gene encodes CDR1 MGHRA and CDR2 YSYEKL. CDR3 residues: CASSQGQTNQPQHF. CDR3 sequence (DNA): TGCGCCAGCAGCCAAGGACAGACCAATCAGCCCCAGCATTTT.

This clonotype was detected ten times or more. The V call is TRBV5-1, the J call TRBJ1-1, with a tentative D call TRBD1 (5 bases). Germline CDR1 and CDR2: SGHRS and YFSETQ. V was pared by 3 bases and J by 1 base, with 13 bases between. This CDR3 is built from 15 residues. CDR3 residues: CASSSLGQGNTEAFF. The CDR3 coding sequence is TGCGCCAGCAGCTCCCTCGGGCAGGGGAACACTGAAGCTTTCTTT.

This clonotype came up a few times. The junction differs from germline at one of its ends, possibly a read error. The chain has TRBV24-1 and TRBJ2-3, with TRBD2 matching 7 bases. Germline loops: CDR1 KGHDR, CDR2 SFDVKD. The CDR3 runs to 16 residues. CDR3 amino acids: CAASDFGRTGTDTQYF. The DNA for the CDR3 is TGTGCCGCCAGTGATTTCGGGAGGACCGGCACAGATACGCAGTATTTT.

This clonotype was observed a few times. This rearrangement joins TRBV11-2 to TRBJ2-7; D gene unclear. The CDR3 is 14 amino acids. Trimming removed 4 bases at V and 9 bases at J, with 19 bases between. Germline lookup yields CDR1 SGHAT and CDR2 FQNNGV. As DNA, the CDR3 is TGTGCCAGCAGCTCCTTCGACACCCTCGGCGGGCAGTACTTC. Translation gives CASSSFDTLGGQYF.

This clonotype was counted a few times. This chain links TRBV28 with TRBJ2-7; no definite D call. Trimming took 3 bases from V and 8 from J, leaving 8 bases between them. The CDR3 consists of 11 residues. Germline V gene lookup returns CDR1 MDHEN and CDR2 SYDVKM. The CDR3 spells CASSLRGQQYF. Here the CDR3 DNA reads TGTGCCAGCAGTTTGAGAGGTCAGCAGTACTTC.

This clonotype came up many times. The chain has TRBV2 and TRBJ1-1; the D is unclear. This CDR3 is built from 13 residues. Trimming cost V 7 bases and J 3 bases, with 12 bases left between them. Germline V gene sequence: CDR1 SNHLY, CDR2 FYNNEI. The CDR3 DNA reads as TGTGCCAGCACTTTCCTTGAGGACACTGAAGCTTTCTTT. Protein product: CASTFLEDTEAFF.

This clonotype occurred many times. CDR3 in amino acids: CASSLGRPGLVNEQFF. In nucleotides, the CDR3 is TGTGCCAGCAGCTTAGGCCGGCCGGGGTTGGTCAATGAGCAGTTCTTC. The chain is built from TRBV11-1 and TRBJ2-1; D might be TRBD2 (5 bases). The CDR3 length is 16 residues. Germline lookup yields CDR1 SGHAT and CDR2 FQDESV (reference sequence). V was shortened by 1 base and J by 6 bases, with 16 bases between the two germline ends.

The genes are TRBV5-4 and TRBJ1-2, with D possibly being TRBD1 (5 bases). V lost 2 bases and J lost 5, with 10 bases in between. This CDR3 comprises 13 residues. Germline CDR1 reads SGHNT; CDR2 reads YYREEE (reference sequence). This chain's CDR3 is CASSFPGPYGYTF. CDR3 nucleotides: TGTGCCAGCAGCTTTCCAGGGCCGTATGGCTACACCTTC.